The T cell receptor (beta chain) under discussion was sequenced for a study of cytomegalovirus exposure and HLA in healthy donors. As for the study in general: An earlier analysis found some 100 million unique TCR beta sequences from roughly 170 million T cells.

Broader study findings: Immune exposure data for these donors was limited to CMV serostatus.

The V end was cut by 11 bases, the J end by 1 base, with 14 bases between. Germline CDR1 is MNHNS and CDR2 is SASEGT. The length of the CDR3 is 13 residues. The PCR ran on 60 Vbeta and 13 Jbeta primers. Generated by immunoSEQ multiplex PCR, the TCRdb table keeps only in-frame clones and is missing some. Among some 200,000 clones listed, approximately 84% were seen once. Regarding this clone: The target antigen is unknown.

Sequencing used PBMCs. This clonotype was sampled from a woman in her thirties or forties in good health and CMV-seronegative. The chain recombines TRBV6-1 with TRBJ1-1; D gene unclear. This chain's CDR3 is CAAVFGPNTEAFF. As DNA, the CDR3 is TGTGCCGCCGTATTTGGGCCGAACACTGAAGCTTTCTTT.